This T cell receptor beta chain was documented in a study of beta chain features in type 1 diabetes. Study results and limitations: Shortening of TCRB CDR3s, moderate but significant, appeared in all four CD4+ subsets of Type 1 diabetes patients. A definitive answer on HLA type influencing TCRB rearrangement was not reached here.

The CDR3 totals 15 residues. V gave up 5 bases and J gave up 3 bases; unmatched junction bases: 10. Germline values: CDR1 SGHNT, CDR2 YYREEE (reference sequence). Purity above 98% was achieved in all sorted populations. Expressed TCRB transcripts were sequenced because the isolated RNA had all been reverse transcribed beforehand. TCRdb keeps only in-frame clones here, not all; method: immunoSEQ multiplex PCR. The repertoire has around 650,000 clones, around an eighth of them found once; the top ten carry 0.09% to 0.15%. As for this clone: Its antigen is unidentified.

The J gene is TRBJ1-2, the V gene TRBV5-4, with TRBD1 matching over 7 bases. The TCR was taken from a man aged 30 to 45 with type 1 diabetes. The specimen was naive CD4+ T cells from blood. CDR3 coding DNA: TGTGCCAGCAGTCTAAACAGGGGCGAAGACTATGGCTACACCTTC. This gives the protein CASSLNRGEDYGYTF.